The 2 T cell receptor beta chains listed next were all sequenced from one sample in a study of T cells in Graves' hyperthyroidism and ophthalmopathy. RNA transcripts were the template for amplifying TCR beta CDR3 regions. In the first-round RT-PCR of the TCR CDR3, the HTBI primer set was used. TCRdb reprocessed the multiplex PCR reads via MiXCR and lists one record per CDR3 protein. The repertoire holds more than 550,000 distinct CDR3 sequences, with under 20% as singletons. The sample comprised blood. The receptor source for this set is a woman aged 45-60 years with Graves' hyperthyroidism that later progressed to Graves' ophthalmopathy.

The chain employs TRBV12-3 or TRBV12-4 and TRBJ1-5; D gene uncertain. Deletions cut 1 base from V and 8 bases from J, with 6 bases between. The CDR3 is made up of 12 amino acids. The CDR3 protein is CASSLVSEPQHF. CDR3 in DNA: TGTGCCAGCAGTTTAGTTTCAGAGCCCCAGCATTTT.

The V call is TRBV6-1, the J call TRBJ1-1; D unclear. This CDR3 has 12 amino acids. Germline V gives CDR1 MNHNS, CDR2 SASEGT. V was shortened by 6 bases and J by 4 bases, with 9 bases between the two germline ends. The DNA of the CDR3 is TGTGCCAGCAGGCGGGTGAGCACTGAAGCTTTCTTT. Protein: CASRRVSTEAFF.